This record covers a single TCR beta chain. Its antigen is not known. RNA transcripts were the source from which TCR beta CDR3 regions were amplified. Second-round multiplex PCR came after first-round RT-PCR with HTBI primers. Each CDR3 protein gets one entry after TCRdb re-called the multiplex PCR reads with MiXCR. The table shows around 520,000 distinct CDR3 sequences, with less than 45% occurring only once. No donor had other autoimmune disease, uncontrolled infection, pregnancy or lactation. As diagnostic evidence, clinical symptoms, serum thyroxine, TRAb, thyroid ultrasound and orbital computed tomography were relied upon. V dropped 8 bases and J dropped 2; count of bases not matched to a gene: 5. Germline-derived CDR1 and CDR2 are SQVTM and ANQGSEA. The CDR3 is 13 amino acids. This entry is derived from a study of Graves' ophthalmopathy and Graves' hyperthyroidism. Overall study findings and caveats: In blood appeared most of the expanded thyroid clonotypes whose frequency exceeded 0.001.

The chain carries TRBV29-1 and TRBJ2-7, with 11 positions matching TRBD2. The TCR sequence derives from an adult man with Graves' hyperthyroidism. The sequenced sample was peripheral blood or thyroid tissue (not recorded which). In DNA form, the CDR3 reads TGCAGCTTAGGGACTAGCGGTACCTACGAGCAGTACTTC. Protein sequence: CSLGTSGTYEQYF.